These 5 T cell receptor beta chains came from one sample sequenced in a study of T cell repertoires in cytomegalovirus infection. Via MiXCR, TCRdb re-called the reads, giving one row per CDR3 protein. This table has approximately 250,000 distinct CDR3 sequences, approximately 7% appearing once. The sequenced sample was PBMCs. The receptors were gathered from a human donor in good health (CMV status not recorded). Some clones in this sample may be carry-over from other donors' samples.

This clonotype was recorded a few times. The V call is TRBV20-1, the J call TRBJ1-2, with D hard to call. Deletions cut 5 bases from V and 3 bases from J, with 10 bases between. The CDR3 runs 12 residues. Germline V lookup: CDR1 DFQATT, CDR2 SNEGSKA (reference sequence). CDR3 DNA sequence: TGCAGTGCTCCCGGGCCTCACTATGGCTACACCTTC. Translation: CSAPGPHYGYTF.

This clonotype was seen ten or more times. This chain connects TRBV29-1 to TRBJ1-4; no clear D gene. Trimming stripped 7 bases from V and 7 bases from J, with 19 bases between. This CDR3 contains 14 residues. The germline gives CDR1 SQVTM, CDR2 ANQGSEA. CDR3 sequence: CSAQLGSPGEKLFF. DNA of the CDR3: TGCAGCGCCCAGCTAGGATCACCGGGTGAAAAACTGTTTTTT. Full variable domain (rest looked up from reference TRBV29-1 and TRBJ1-4): SAVISQKPSRDICQRGTSLTIQCQVDSQVTMMFWYRQQPGQSLTLIATANQGSEATYESGFVIDKFPISRPNLTFSTLTVSNMSPEDSSIYLCSAQLGSPGEKLFFGSGTQLSVL.

CDR3 nucleotides: TGTGCCAGCAGCTTCTGGGGGGGGGCGAACACCGGGGAGCTGTTTTTT. Its translation: CASSFWGGANTGELFF. The chain employs TRBV11-2 and TRBJ2-2, with 7 positions matching TRBD2. From germline, CDR1 is SGHAT and CDR2 FQNNGV. The CDR3 covers 16 residues. The ends lost 3 bases at V and 0 bases at J; junction bases unmatched: 4.

At least ten counts were recorded for this clonotype. The chain recombines TRBV29-1 with TRBJ1-2; D is ambiguous. Germline values: CDR1 SQVTM, CDR2 ANQGSEA. This CDR3 spans 11 amino acids. V lost 7 bases, J lost 8 bases, and 14 bases lay in between. This chain's CDR3 is CSGEGAGGYTF. Written as DNA, the CDR3 is TGCAGCGGTGAGGGAGCGGGCGGCTACACCTTC.

This clonotype appeared many times. J is TRBJ1-6 and V is TRBV28; D is ambiguous. V was shortened by 6 bases and J by 7 bases, with 16 bases between the two germline ends. The length of the CDR3 is 15 residues. Germline values: CDR1 MDHEN, CDR2 SYDVKM. CDR3 nucleotides: TGTGCCAGCAGCCCCTCGGGAGTCTCAAATTCACCCCTCCACTTT. It encodes CASSPSGVSNSPLHF. The full variable domain, with the rest looked up from reference TRBV28 and TRBJ1-6, is DVKVTQSSRYLVKRTGEKVFLECVQDMDHENMFWYRQDPGLGLRLIYFSYDVKMKEKGDIPEGYSVSREKKERFSLILESASTNQTSMYLCASSPSGVSNSPLHFGNGTRLTVT.